The rows below give T cell receptor beta chains drawn from one sample of a study of cytomegalovirus exposure and HLA in healthy donors. TCRdb's table, derived via immunoSEQ multiplex PCR, lists solely in-frame clones and lacks some. The data contain 95,000 to 150,000 clones, approximately 94% of them singletons. Sequencing used PBMCs. These receptor sequences come from a man aged 18 to 30 in good health and CMV-seronegative. CDR3s include the opening cysteine and the closing phenylalanine or tryptophan. The order of the fields is V gene, clone size, D gene, J gene, CDR3 DNA, CDR3 protein. D genes are given only for firm matches. Clone size appears in some rows only: once, few, many, or a class for an expanded clone.

TRBV11-2,few,NA,TRBJ2-1,TGTGCCAGCAGCGACTTAGGCTTGGTAGGAGGGCCGTCCAATGAGCAGTTCTTC,CASSDLGLVGGPSNEQFF
TRBV30,NA,NA,TRBJ2-7,TGTGCCTGGGGCGGAGGTCCTAAGGAGCAGTACTTC,CAWGGGPKEQYF
TRBV7-9,once,NA,TRBJ2-7,TGTGCCAGCAGACCAGCAGGGGGCGGGAGAAACGAGCAGTACTTC,CASRPAGGGRNEQYF
TRBV4-3,NA,NA,TRBJ2-7,TGCGCCAGCAGCCAGATCGCCAACAAGTACTTC,CASSQIANKYF
TRBV18,NA,NA,TRBJ2-7,TGTGCCAGCCGGGACATTCCTTACGAGCAGTACTTC,CASRDIPYEQYF
TRBV5-1,NA,NA,TRBJ2-1,TGCGCCAGCAGGCCCGGGTCGGACAATGAGCAGTTCTTC,CASRPGSDNEQFF
TRBV19,NA,NA,TRBJ1-2,TGTGCCAGTAAGAAAGACAGCACCCCCAAGGGCTACACCTTC,CASKKDSTPKGYTF
TRBV7-2,NA,TRBD2,TRBJ2-1,TGTGCCAGCAGCTTCCTAGCGGAGGCCTACAATGAGCAGTTCTTC,CASSFLAEAYNEQFF
TRBV28,NA,NA,TRBJ2-1,TGTGCCAGCAGCTTAAGCGGGAATGAGCAGTTCTTC,CASSLSGNEQFF
TRBV27,once,NA,TRBJ2-5,TGTGCCAGCAGTTTAAGGCAGGGTAGGGGGACCCAGTACTTC,CASSLRQGRGTQYF
TRBV6-6,NA,NA,TRBJ1-1,TGTGCCAGCAGCAGGGTCCCTGAAGCTTTCTTT,CASSRVPEAFF
TRBV30,NA,TRBD2,TRBJ2-7,TGTGCCTGGAGTCTAGGGGAGGGGCACTACGAGCAGTACTTC,CAWSLGEGHYEQYF
TRBV27,NA,NA,TRBJ1-1,TGTGCCAGCAGTCCCCGTTTGGGGCCTGACATGAACACTGAAGCTTTCTTT,CASSPRLGPDMNTEAFF
TRBV7-3,NA,NA,TRBJ2-1,TGTGCCAGCAGCTTTGGGGGGAGCGACAATGAGCAGTTCTTC,CASSFGGSDNEQFF
TRBV30,once,NA,TRBJ2-1,TGTGCCTGGACCGGGGGTTATGAGCAGTTCTTC,CAWTGGYEQFF
TRBV7-7,NA,NA,TRBJ2-1,TGTGCTAGCAGCTTAGAAGGCGGCCACTACAATGAGCAGTTCTTC,CASSLEGGHYNEQFF
TRBV7-2,NA,NA,TRBJ2-7,TGTGCCAGCAGCCCACAGGGGGGGGTCCACGAGCAGTACTTC,CASSPQGGVHEQYF
TRBV11-2,NA,TRBD2,TRBJ2-7,TGTGCCAGCAGCTCGGGACTAGCCAGCTCCTACGAGCAGTACTTC,CASSSGLASSYEQYF
TRBV20-1,NA,NA,TRBJ2-3,TGCAGTGCTAGGACACAAGATACGCAGTATTTT,CSARTQDTQYF
TRBV15,NA,NA,TRBJ2-5,TGTGCCACCAGCAGGGGAGGTGGGGGGCAAGAGACCCAGTACTTC,CATSRGGGGQETQYF
TRBV30,NA,NA,TRBJ1-4,TGTGCCTGGAGTTTTACAGGGAATGAAAAACTGTTTTTT,CAWSFTGNEKLFF